The entry below gives a single T cell receptor beta chain sequence along with its context. As yet, its antigen is unknown. The record originates from a study of T cells in localized non-small cell lung cancer. Notes on the study in general: The study detected a median about 50 of the top 100 tumor clones in adjacent lung. Highest T cell clonality was seen in uninvolved adjacent lung, surpassing that measured in tumor. Higher T cell density in the blood was associated with longer overall survival, whereas higher adjacent-lung clonality associated with shorter survival. One tumor region alone was sequenced, and heterogeneity therefore remains possible.

The assay was immunoSEQ multiplex PCR, and TCRdb's table has in-frame clones only and misses some. The table lists about 32,000 clones, roughly 86% of them singletons. The CDR3 contains 14 residues. V lost 0 bases to trimming and J lost 5 bases, with 10 bases between them. Germline V gene sequence: CDR1 LGHNA, CDR2 YNFKEQ. The rearrangement joins TRBV4-2 to TRBJ1-2; no firm D call. The sequencing here drew on peripheral blood mononuclear cells, taken before any cancer treatment. This clonotype was obtained from a woman aged 35 to 75 with stage III lung adenocarcinoma. The CDR3 here is CASSQEKGGYGYTF. CDR3 DNA sequence: TGTGCCAGCAGCCAAGAGAAAGGCGGTTATGGCTACACCTTC.